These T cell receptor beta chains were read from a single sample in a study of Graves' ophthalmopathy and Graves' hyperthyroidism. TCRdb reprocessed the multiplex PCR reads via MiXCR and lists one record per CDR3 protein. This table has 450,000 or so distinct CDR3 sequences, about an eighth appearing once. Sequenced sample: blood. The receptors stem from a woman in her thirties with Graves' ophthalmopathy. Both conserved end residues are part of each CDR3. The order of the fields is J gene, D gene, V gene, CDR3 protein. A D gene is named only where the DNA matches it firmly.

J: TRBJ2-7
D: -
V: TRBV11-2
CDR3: CASSLVGGANYEQYF

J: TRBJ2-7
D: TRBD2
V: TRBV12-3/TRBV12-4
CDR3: CASRQNSGRVDEQYF

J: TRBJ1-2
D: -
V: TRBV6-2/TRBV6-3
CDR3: CASTRGLHNYGYTF

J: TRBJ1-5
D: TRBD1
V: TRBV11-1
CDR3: CASRRDLTGSNQPQHF

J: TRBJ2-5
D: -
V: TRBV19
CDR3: CATVYPGTETQYF

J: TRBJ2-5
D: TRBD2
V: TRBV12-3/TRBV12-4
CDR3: CASSTTSGETQYF

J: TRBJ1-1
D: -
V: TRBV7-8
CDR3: CASSRRRVSEEAFF

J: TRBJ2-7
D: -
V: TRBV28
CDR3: CASSPVGVELQYF

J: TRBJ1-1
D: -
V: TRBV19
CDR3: CASSISGRGTEAFF

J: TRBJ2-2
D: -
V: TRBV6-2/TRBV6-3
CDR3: CASSYPVVGLINTGELFF

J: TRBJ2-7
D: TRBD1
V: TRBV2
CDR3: CVTQTGKFSDEQYF

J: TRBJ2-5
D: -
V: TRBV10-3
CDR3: CAISLTDQETQYF

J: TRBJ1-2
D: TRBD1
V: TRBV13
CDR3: CASSSKTTGIYDYGYTF

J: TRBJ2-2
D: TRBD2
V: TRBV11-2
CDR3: CASSSLAGVNTGELFF

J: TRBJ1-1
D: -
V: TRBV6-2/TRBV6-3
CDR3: CASRPHRDGGRGTEAFF

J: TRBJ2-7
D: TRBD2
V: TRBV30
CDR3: CASQTSGRFPNEQYF

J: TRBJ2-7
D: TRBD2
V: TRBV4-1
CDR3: CASSQPTSGRYEQYF

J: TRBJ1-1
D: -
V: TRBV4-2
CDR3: CASSQVTTEEGEAFF

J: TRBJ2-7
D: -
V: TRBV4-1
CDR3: CASSQGPSKPLGEQYF

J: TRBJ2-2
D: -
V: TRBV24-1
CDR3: CATSANRDTGELFF

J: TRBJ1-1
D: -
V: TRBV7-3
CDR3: CASSLARSNEAFF

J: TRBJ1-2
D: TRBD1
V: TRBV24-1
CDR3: CATSAWDRDYGYTF

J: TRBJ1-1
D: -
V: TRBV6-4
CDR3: CASSASSGTLMNTEAFF

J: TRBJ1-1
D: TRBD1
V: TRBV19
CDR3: CATRQGWAEAFF

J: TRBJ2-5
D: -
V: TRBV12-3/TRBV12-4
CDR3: CASSLPPGTQYF

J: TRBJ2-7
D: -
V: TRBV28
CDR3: CASGRYRDPLEEQYF

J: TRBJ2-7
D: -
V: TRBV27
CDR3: CASIGVGEQYF

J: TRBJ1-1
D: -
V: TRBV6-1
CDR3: CASSEATRVRTEAFF